The source of this T cell receptor beta chain is a study of blood T cell repertoires in COVID-19 (dated by TCRdb to about 2020). Concerning the study at large: Samples from collaborators originated in the United States, Italy and Spain and spanned both the acute and convalescent phases of COVID-19. The prospective study material was composed of cDNA or gDNA derived from T cells, B-cell-depleted T cells, or PBMCs. The dataset comprised deeply sampled blood TCRbeta repertoires from subjects exposed to, actively infected with, or recovered from COVID-19. A freely available public database, intended as a resource for researchers studying the immune response to SARS-CoV-2, is where the repertoires were released. The samples were drawn from the first 160 participants of the ongoing ImmuneRACE study and from 1,254 subjects provided by 6 global collaborators. Nearly every sample came with metadata listing a de-identified subject ID, COVID-19 status, age in years and sex. Where available, HLA class I and class II types were obtained from metadata supplied by the sample provider rather than from assay-based typing.

Collaborating institutions collected whole blood in K2EDTA tubes following their own protocols. Collaborator samples were shipped for TCRbeta analysis as frozen whole blood, isolated PBMCs, or DNA extracted from either sample type. On this clone: Its target antigen remains unknown. Base qualities were left out, and no much larger clone turns up one base away.

TCRbeta CDR3 regions were amplified from genomic DNA using the immunoSEQ Assay, a bias-controlled multiplex PCR. On the study's bioinformatics: Within the assay, amplification of reference gene primers was used to estimate how many nucleated cells each sample contained. To quantify the absolute abundance of each unique TCRbeta CDR3 rearrangement, sequence reads were collapsed and filtered. For each sample, productive Simpson clonality was calculated by taking the square root of Simpson's diversity index across productive rearrangements. Sourced from immuneACCESS, this table was stored by TCRdb with only in-frame sequences that have V and J called. A share of the clones is absent; for the studies checked, an unresolved V gene accounts for under half, and the remainder has no known explanation. The V and J calls and clone size are taken from that table; D and trimming were inferred from the DNA. The table for this sample lists roughly 100,000 clones; about four fifths of them were counted only once. Less than 45% of the sample is taken by the ten largest.

Study-wide findings and limitations: The amount of clinical and demographic metadata varied by source and participant and was provided uncurated.

The clonotype comes from an older man with acute or convalescent COVID-19. Sequencing was carried out using peripheral blood.

In nucleotides, the sequence is TGTGCCTGGACTCCCGGGGGAGCAGCTAATAACTATGGCTACACCTTC. This gives the protein CAWTPGGAANNYGYTF. The chain joins TRBV30 to TRBJ1-2; the D segment could be TRBD1, given 5 matching bases. V loses 4 bases, J loses 1 base, and the germline ends lie 19 bases apart. The CDR3 runs 16 residues from the cysteine to the phenylalanine. Only CDR3 DNA is held: 48 bases, read in frame from base 1. CDR1 and CDR2, per the germline V gene (reference sequence), are GTSNPN and SVGIG.